This TCR beta chain was obtained from a study of vaccination and CD4 T cells after COVID-19. At the Johns Hopkins FTIC core, DNA taken from cultured CD4+ T cells was sequenced by way of the Oncomine TCR Beta short-read assay. From cultured CD4+ T cells, genomic DNA was extracted. TCRdb recomputed calls from the PCR reads with MiXCR, one row per CDR3 protein. The sample contains around 10,000 distinct CDR3 sequences, about 34% of which appear only once. This clonotype has just a few counts. The antigen is unknown. Treatment noted: approximately nine-day PBMC culture with coronavirus spike peptide pools or control peptides (ViraFEST assay). The collection of CD4+ T cells from the unexposed donor took place before the COVID-19 pandemic (2011-2018). Per the germline V gene, CDR1 is MDHEN and CDR2 is SYDVKM. V lost 6 bases, J lost 4 bases, and 12 bases lay in between. CDR3 length: 13 amino acids.

This chain connects TRBV28 to TRBJ1-2; D unresolved. The sample consisted of CD4+ T cells from blood, cultured in vitro. The receptor's source is a human donor in good health. DNA for the CDR3: TGTGCCAGCAGGCCAAAGGTGATCTATGGCTACACCTTC. Translated: CASRPKVIYGYTF.